This is a list of T cell receptor beta chains from one sample in a study of identifying expanded T cells in peripheral blood. The data were produced by immunoSEQ multiplex PCR, yet TCRdb's version contains in-frame clones alone and is incomplete. Of some 54,000 clones listed, approximately 79% are singletons. Sequenced input: blood. All receptors come from a person aged 18 to 75 in good health. Both conserved end residues are part of each CDR3. Fields, in order: J gene, V gene, D gene, clone size, CDR3 DNA, CDR3 protein. D genes are given only for firm matches. For some rows the clone size is stated as once, few or many, or as a class when expanded; others skip it.

TRBJ2-1,TRBV2,TRBD2,-,TGTGCCAGCAGAAACCTGGGACTAGCGGGAGTGAATGAGCAGTTCTTC,CASRNLGLAGVNEQFF
TRBJ2-3,TRBV19,TRBD2,-,TGTGCCAGTAGTGCCTCACACACTAGCGCCGGGGATACGCAGTATTTT,CASSASHTSAGDTQYF
TRBJ1-5,TRBV19,-,once,TGTGCCAGTAGTATAGACAAAGGGGGGGTTGGCAATCAGCCCCAGCATTTT,CASSIDKGGVGNQPQHF
TRBJ2-2,TRBV6-5,-,-,TGTGCCAGCAGTTACTTGGCCGGGGAGCTGTTTTTT,CASSYLAGELFF
TRBJ1-1,TRBV11-3,TRBD1,-,TGTGCCAGCAGCCCGGGACAGGGTGAGGGCCGTGAAGCTTTCTTT,CASSPGQGEGREAFF
TRBJ1-4,TRBV2,-,once,TGTGCCAGCATAGGGTCAGACGTCGTGGGAAAACTGTTTTTT,CASIGSDVVGKLFF
TRBJ1-1,TRBV12-5,-,-,TGTGCTAGTGGACCTCCCAGGGAAGCTTTCTTT,CASGPPREAFF
TRBJ2-3,TRBV2,TRBD2,-,TGTGCCAGCAGCGCAACTAGCGCCAGCACAGATACGCAGTATTTT,CASSATSASTDTQYF
TRBJ2-2,TRBV12-5,-,once,TGTGCTAGTAAGACGGATTCCCTCAACACCGGGGAGCTGTTTTTT,CASKTDSLNTGELFF
TRBJ2-1,TRBV19,TRBD2,-,TGTGCCAGTAGTATGGGACTAGCGGGAGGTCTCTATGAGCAGTTCTTC,CASSMGLAGGLYEQFF
TRBJ1-5,TRBV25-1,-,-,TGTGCCAGCGACAGAAAAAGCAATCAGCCCCAGCATTTT,CASDRKSNQPQHF
TRBJ1-3,TRBV20-1,-,-,TGCAGTCCGCACTCTGGAAACACCATATATTTT,CSPHSGNTIYF
TRBJ1-6,TRBV7-6,-,-,TGTGCCAGCAGCTTTGGCGGACATTCACCCCTCCACTTT,CASSFGGHSPLHF
TRBJ2-5,TRBV18,-,-,TGTGCCAGCTCACCACCAGGGCACCAAGAGACCCAGTACTTC,CASSPPGHQETQYF
TRBJ2-1,TRBV5-4,-,-,TGTGCCAGCAGCTTGCCGGGGGCCTCCTACAATGAGCAGTTCTTC,CASSLPGASYNEQFF
TRBJ1-1,TRBV10-1,-,medium-sized,TGCGCCAGCAGTGAGTCGACACAGGGACGGGCTTTCTTT,CASSESTQGRAFF
TRBJ2-1,TRBV29-1,TRBD2,-,TGCAGCGGACTAGCGGACTACAATGAGCAGTTCTTC,CSGLADYNEQFF
TRBJ2-7,TRBV14,TRBD2,-,TGTGCCAGCAGCCAGGGGGAACCGGGACTAGGGTACGAGCAGTACTTC,CASSQGEPGLGYEQYF
TRBJ2-2,TRBV5-1,-,few,TGCGCCAGCAGCTTGGTTAGCGCCGGGGAGCTGTTTTTT,CASSLVSAGELFF
TRBJ1-2,TRBV6-6,-,-,TGTGCCAGCAGTTACTCGGGCAGGTCTAACTATGGCTACACCTTC,CASSYSGRSNYGYTF
TRBJ2-1,TRBV9,TRBD2,once,TGTGCCAGCAGCCGGCAAGGGGAGGGTTACAATGAGCAGTTCTTC,CASSRQGEGYNEQFF
TRBJ1-1,TRBV30,-,-,TGTGCCTGGACCCCCGTCGGCTCTTTGACAATCCCTGGCACTGAAGCTTTCTTT,CAWTPVGSLTIPGTEAFF
TRBJ1-1,TRBV19,-,-,TGTGCCAGTAGTATATATCCCCAGGAAGCTTTCTTT,CASSIYPQEAFF
TRBJ2-5,TRBV11-1,TRBD1,-,TGTGCCAGCAGCCGATTGGAAACAGGGGCAGAGACCCAGTACTTC,CASSRLETGAETQYF
TRBJ1-5,TRBV27,TRBD1,-,TGTGCCAGCAGGAAAACGGGACAGGGGAATCAGCCCCAGCATTTT,CASRKTGQGNQPQHF
TRBJ1-3,TRBV4-2,-,-,TGTGCCAGCAGCCAAGGCAGGTCGGGTGGAAACACCATATATTTT,CASSQGRSGGNTIYF
TRBJ2-3,TRBV6-1,-,-,TGTGCCAGCAGTTGGGGGTCTAGCACAGATACGCAGTATTTT,CASSWGSSTDTQYF
TRBJ1-1,TRBV11-3,-,few,TGTGCCAGCAGCTTAGATAATAGGCCCTCGGCTTTCTTT,CASSLDNRPSAFF
TRBJ2-3,TRBV7-6,-,-,TGTGCCAGCAGCCTCGAGACACCGGGTGGGCAGTATTTT,CASSLETPGGQYF
TRBJ2-1,TRBV5-1,TRBD2,-,TGCGCCAGCAGCCCAAACGTCGGGACTACCAATGAGCAGTTCTTC,CASSPNVGTTNEQFF
TRBJ2-1,TRBV5-1,-,-,TGCGCCAGCAGCGGGCCGAGCTCCTACAATGAGCAGTTCTTC,CASSGPSSYNEQFF
TRBJ1-2,TRBV7-9,TRBD1,-,TGTGCCAGCAGCTTAAGTGGACAGGGAGGGTATGGCTACACCTTC,CASSLSGQGGYGYTF
TRBJ2-3,TRBV18,-,once,TGTGCCAGCTCACCTCGACAGTCCAATACAGATACGCAGTATTTT,CASSPRQSNTDTQYF
TRBJ2-5,TRBV7-7,-,-,TGTGCCAGCAGCCCGGGGGACAGCCCAGGGACCCAGTACTTC,CASSPGDSPGTQYF
TRBJ1-4,TRBV15,-,-,TGTGCCACCAGCAAAGCTATAGGGGAAAAACTGTTTTTT,CATSKAIGEKLFF
TRBJ2-1,TRBV7-3,-,-,TGTGCCAGCAGCTTAACGAACGGCGGGCAGTTCTTC,CASSLTNGGQFF
TRBJ2-3,TRBV11-2,-,-,TGTGCCAGCAGCTCCGGGACGTTTAGCACAGATACGCAGTATTTT,CASSSGTFSTDTQYF
TRBJ2-1,TRBV6-1,TRBD2,once,TGTGCCAGCACAGCTAGCGGGTCCTACAATGAGCAGTTCTTC,CASTASGSYNEQFF
TRBJ1-2,TRBV19,-,-,TGTGCCAGTAGTCCCTCGGCCCGAGGCGGAGACTATGGCTACACCTTC,CASSPSARGGDYGYTF
TRBJ1-1,TRBV27,-,-,TGTGCCAGCAGTTCAATGAGAGGGGGACTCCCCATGAACACTGAAGCTTTCTTT,CASSSMRGGLPMNTEAFF
TRBJ1-5,TRBV4-3,-,-,TGCGCCAGCAGCCAAGGGTCCGGCCATCAGCCCCAGCATTTT,CASSQGSGHQPQHF
TRBJ2-5,TRBV7-9,TRBD2,-,TGTGCCAGCAGCTCGACTAGCGGGGGCCTTCAAGAGACCCAGTACTTC,CASSSTSGGLQETQYF
TRBJ2-2,TRBV7-2,-,few,TGTGCCAGCAGCTTAGATGACAGATTTACCGGGGAGCTGTTTTTT,CASSLDDRFTGELFF
TRBJ2-3,TRBV10-3,-,-,TGTGCCATCAGCCGGGACTTAGATACGCAGTATTTT,CAISRDLDTQYF
TRBJ1-2,TRBV5-1,-,-,TGCGCCAGCAGCAGTTTACAGGAAACGGGCTACACCTTC,CASSSLQETGYTF
TRBJ2-5,TRBV2,-,few,TGTGCCAGCAGGGTTGGGGGGGGCCTGGAGACCCAGTACTTC,CASRVGGGLETQYF
TRBJ1-4,TRBV27,-,few,TGTGCCAGCAGTAGAACAGGGAAAGCTGAAAAACTGTTTTTT,CASSRTGKAEKLFF
TRBJ2-6,TRBV25-1,TRBD1,once,TGTGCCAGCAGTGAACCTCAGGGGGTGCGCTCTGGGGCCAACGTCCTGACTTTC,CASSEPQGVRSGANVLTF
TRBJ1-3,TRBV10-3,-,few,TGTGCCATCTCCAACGACTGGCAGGGAATCTCTGGAAACACCATATATTTT,CAISNDWQGISGNTIYF
TRBJ2-5,TRBV29-1,TRBD1,-,TGCAGCGTGTCCGCCACAGGGGAGTTCCAAGAGACCCAGTACTTC,CSVSATGEFQETQYF
TRBJ2-1,TRBV30,-,-,TGTGCCTGGAGTGTAAGACGGGACAATGAGCAGTTCTTC,CAWSVRRDNEQFF
TRBJ1-4,TRBV30,TRBD1,-,TGTGCCTGGGGACAGGGGGCCCCTAATGAAAAACTGTTTTTT,CAWGQGAPNEKLFF
TRBJ2-3,TRBV11-2,-,few,TGTGCCAGCAGCTCACAGCGGGGCACAGATACGCAGTATTTT,CASSSQRGTDTQYF
TRBJ2-7,TRBV10-3,-,-,TGTGCCATCAGTGAGTCGGGCAGGTTAGGCGAGCAGTACTTC,CAISESGRLGEQYF
TRBJ2-2,TRBV5-6,TRBD2,-,TGTGCCAGCAGCCCGGGACTAGCGGCGAACACCGGGGAGCTGTTTTTT,CASSPGLAANTGELFF
TRBJ1-6,TRBV6-5,TRBD1,-,TGTGCCAGCAAGGACAGGGGGGGATCACCCCTCCACTTT,CASKDRGGSPLHF
TRBJ2-5,TRBV5-5,-,-,TGTGCCAGCAGCCCAGTGGCGGAGACCCAGTACTTC,CASSPVAETQYF